The rows below give T cell receptor beta chains drawn from one sample of a study of cytomegalovirus exposure and HLA in healthy donors. The repertoire was sequenced with immunoSEQ multiplex PCR; TCRdb's copy has only in-frame clones and lacks some. Among some 120,000 clones listed, 60% to 85% were seen once. Source material: PBMCs. All receptors derive from a man aged 25 to 40 in good health and CMV-seronegative. The conserved cysteine and the conserved F or W are not part of the CDR3 here.

j_gene,v_gene,CDR3aa
TRBJ1-2,TRBV29-1,SVQGVMDGYT
TRBJ1-1,TRBV30,AWSLQGNTEAF
TRBJ2-3,TRBV11-3,ASSLVPGTGGPDTQY
NA,TRBV5-6,ASSLGTGEMIYEQY
TRBJ2-1,TRBV4-2,ASSQEVGARAHQF
TRBJ1-1,TRBV9,ASSVVTGTEAF
TRBJ2-7,TRBV7-2,ASSLGRNYEQY
TRBJ2-3,TRBV5-1,ASSPARVAPDTQY
TRBJ1-1,TRBV7-9,ASSPGTNTEAF
TRBJ2-5,TRBV27,ASSPQGAGETQY
TRBJ2-5,TRBV11-2,ASGGRIQETQY
TRBJ2-1,TRBV6-7,ASSYSGREGEQF
TRBJ2-3,TRBV5-4,ASSLGSGGRPGTDTQY
TRBJ2-7,TRBV5-1,ASSSPGYEQY
TRBJ1-2,TRBV18,ASSPLGTGEGYT
TRBJ2-1,TRBV28,ASNAAGGTYNEQF
TRBJ2-1,TRBV5-1,ASSLLQGGGQF
TRBJ2-2,TRBV19,ASRQGGPGELF
TRBJ2-7,TRBV7-2,ASSFIGQGSEQY
TRBJ1-1,TRBV6-5,ATKGDRSNTEAF
TRBJ2-5,TRBV2,ASMRNIRLAGMLETQY
TRBJ2-7,TRBV5-1,ASRLNSGSTYEQY
TRBJ1-5,TRBV6-1,ASSRDRTPLQPQH
TRBJ2-1,TRBV2,AGRAGGYNEQF
TRBJ2-7,TRBV5-1,ASRLGGASYEQY
TRBJ2-1,TRBV5-6,ASFAWDSLYNEQF
TRBJ2-7,TRBV18,ASSPDRAHYEQY
TRBJ1-1,TRBV9,ASSPTGQSNTEAF